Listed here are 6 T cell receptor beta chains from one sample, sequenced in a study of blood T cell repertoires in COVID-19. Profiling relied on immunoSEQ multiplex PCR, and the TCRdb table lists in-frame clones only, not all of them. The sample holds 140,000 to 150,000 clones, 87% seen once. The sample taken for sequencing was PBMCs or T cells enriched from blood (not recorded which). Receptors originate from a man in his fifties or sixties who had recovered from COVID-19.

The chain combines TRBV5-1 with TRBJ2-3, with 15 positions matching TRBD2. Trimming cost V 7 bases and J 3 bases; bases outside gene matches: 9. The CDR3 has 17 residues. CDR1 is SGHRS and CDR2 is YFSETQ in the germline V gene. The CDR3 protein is CASRRGLAGGRTDTQYF. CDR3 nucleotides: TGCGCCAGCCGGAGGGGACTAGCGGGGGGTAGAACAGATACGCAGTATTTT.

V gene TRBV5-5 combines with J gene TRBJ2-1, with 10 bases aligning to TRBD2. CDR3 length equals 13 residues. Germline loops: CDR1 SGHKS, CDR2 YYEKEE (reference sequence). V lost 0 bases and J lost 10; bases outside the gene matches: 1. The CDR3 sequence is CASSLGGLAEQFF. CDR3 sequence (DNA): TGTGCCAGCAGCTTGGGGGGACTAGCGGAGCAGTTCTTC.

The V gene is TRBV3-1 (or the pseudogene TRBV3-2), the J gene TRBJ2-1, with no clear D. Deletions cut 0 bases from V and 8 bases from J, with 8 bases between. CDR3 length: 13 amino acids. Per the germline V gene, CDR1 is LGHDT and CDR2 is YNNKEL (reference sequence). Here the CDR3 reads CASSQDLVDEQFF. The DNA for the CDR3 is TGTGCCAGCAGCCAAGATCTAGTCGATGAGCAGTTCTTC.

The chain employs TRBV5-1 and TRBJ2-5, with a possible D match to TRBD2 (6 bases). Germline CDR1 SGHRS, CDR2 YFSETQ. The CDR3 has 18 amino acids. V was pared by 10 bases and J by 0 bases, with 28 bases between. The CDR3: CASAKPKHTAGNQETQYF. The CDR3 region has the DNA TGCGCCTCAGCTAAGCCAAAGCATACGGCGGGGAACCAAGAGACCCAGTACTTC.

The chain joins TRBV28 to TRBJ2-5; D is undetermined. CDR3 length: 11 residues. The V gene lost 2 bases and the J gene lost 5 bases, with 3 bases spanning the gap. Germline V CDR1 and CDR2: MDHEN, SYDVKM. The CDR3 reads CASSLEETQYF. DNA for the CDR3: TGTGCCAGCAGTTTAGAGGAGACCCAGTACTTC.

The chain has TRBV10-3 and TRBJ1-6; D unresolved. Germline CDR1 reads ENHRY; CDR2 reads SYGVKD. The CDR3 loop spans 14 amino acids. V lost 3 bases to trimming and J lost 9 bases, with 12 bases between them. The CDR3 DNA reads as TGTGCCATCAGTGATACGTCCGCGGGTTCACCCCTCCACTTT. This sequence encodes CAISDTSAGSPLHF.